This TCR beta chain originates from a study of blood T cell repertoires in COVID-19 (dated by TCRdb to 2020 to 2021). Turning to the overall study: Samples from collaborators originated in the United States, Italy and Spain and spanned both the acute and convalescent phases of COVID-19. The material from the prospective study consisted of cDNA or gDNA derived from T cells, B-cell-depleted T cells, or PBMCs. Deeply sampled blood TCRbeta repertoires from subjects exposed to, actively infected with, or recovered from COVID-19 were included in the dataset. The repertoires were made available in a free public database intended to serve as a resource for research on the immune response to SARS-CoV-2. The samples were drawn from two sources: the first 160 participants of the ongoing ImmuneRACE study, and 1,000 to 1,500 subjects contributed by 6 global collaborators. The sample metadata nearly always contained a de-identified subject ID, COVID-19 status, age in years and sex. HLA class I and class II types, where available, came from metadata supplied by the sample provider rather than from assay-based typing.

Results the study describes overall, beyond this receptor: How much clinical and demographic metadata was included differed by source and by participant, and the metadata was provided uncurated.

The CDR3 spans 13 residues, from the cysteine through the phenylalanine. The retained sequence is limited to the CDR3, 39 bases, with the frame set at the first base. According to the germline V gene, CDR1 reads SGHRS and CDR2 reads YFSETQ. At the junction V is shortened by 1 base and J by 6 bases, with 5 bases in between. Comments on this clone: Its antigen target is currently unknown. The sample holds no much larger clone one base away, and base qualities are not on file.

TCRbeta CDR3 regions were amplified from genomic DNA using the immunoSEQ Assay, a bias-controlled multiplex PCR. As for how the authors treated the data: The number of nucleated cells in each sample was estimated by amplification of reference gene primers within the assay. To quantify the absolute abundance of each unique TCRbeta CDR3 rearrangement, sequence reads were collapsed and filtered. For each sample, productive Simpson clonality was calculated as the square root of Simpson's diversity index across productive rearrangements. TCRdb's version of the immuneACCESS table is confined to in-frame rearrangements and falls short of the full clone set. An unresolved V gene accounts for under half of the shortfall where checked; the remainder is of unknown origin. The V and J calls and the clone size are those of that table, but D and trimming were determined from the DNA. The sample table lists roughly 250,000 clones, about 83% of them with a count of one. Clones ranked in the top ten supply approximately 7% of the sample.

Whole blood was collected in K2EDTA tubes by collaborating institutions according to the institutions' own protocols. Collaborator samples were shipped for TCRbeta analysis as frozen whole blood, isolated PBMCs, or DNA extracted from either sample type. In this chain, TRBV5-1 is recombined with TRBJ2-6; the D gene is unclear. This TCR came from a woman aged 50 to 60 with acute or convalescent COVID-19. The sequenced sample was peripheral blood. The sequenced DNA: TGCGCCAGCAGCTTGTCAGAGGCCAACGTCCTGACTTTC. Protein translation: CASSLSEANVLTF.